Given below is one TCR beta chain in context. What it binds is unknown. This record comes from a study of CD8+ T cells in alopecia areata. Study conclusions and caveats: There were also resident alphabeta T cells of normal skin sequenced in scalp samples. Researchers reported that TCR sharing among patients proved less clear than in mice, possibly HLA-linked. Relative to normal scalp, lesional scalp, especially alopecia totalis/universalis, showed higher clonality.

cDNA serving as the sequencing template came from extracted, reverse transcribed RNA. Clones were sequenced by immunoSEQ multiplex PCR, and TCRdb holds only the in-frame ones, with some missing. The data show 200,000 to 250,000 clones, 45% to 70% seen once. Trimming cost V 2 bases and J 6 bases, with 9 bases left between them. This CDR3 has 13 residues. Germline CDR1 is SGHDT and CDR2 is YYEEEE. The sequenced material came from CD8+ T cells sorted from blood. This TCR was sampled from a human donor in good health. The V call is TRBV5-6, the J call TRBJ1-3; no definite D call. CDR3 nucleotide sequence: TGTGCCAGCAGCTTTTTCCAGCCAAACACCATATATTTT. Translated, it gives CASSFFQPNTIYF.